This T cell receptor (beta chain) was captured by sequencing in a study of blood T cell repertoires in COVID-19. In the study overall: Donors in the United States, Italy and Spain gave samples during acute or convalescent COVID-19. From T cells, B-cell-depleted T cells, or PBMCs came the material, which was cDNA or gDNA.

Germline V gene sequence: CDR1 MDHEN, CDR2 SYDVKM. The CDR3 runs 15 residues. J was trimmed by 5 bases and V by 8 bases; bases with no gene match: 11. As handled by the study authors: Amplification of reference gene primers provided the estimated nucleated cell counts. Libraries were prepared by immunoSEQ multiplex PCR; TCRdb keeps only in-frame clonotypes and omits some of them. V, J and clone size reflect that table, while D and trimming were determined from the DNA. The data hold 250,000 to 350,000 clones, with roughly 87% observed a single time. This clone was counted once. The TCR sequence derives from a man aged 18 to 29 with active or convalescent COVID-19. Sequenced material: peripheral blood. This rearrangement joins TRBV28 to TRBJ2-2; 7 bases are a match to TRBD2. CDR3 region: CASYAGRAGTGELFF. As DNA, the CDR3 is TGTGCCAGCTACGCGGGTCGAGCGGGGACCGGGGAGCTGTTTTTT.